The 32 T cell receptor beta chains presented below share a single source sample, sequenced in a study of T cell repertoires in cytomegalovirus infection. TCRdb analysed the reads with MiXCR anew, one entry per CDR3 protein. The sample shows about 450,000 distinct CDR3 sequences, roughly a third of them seen only once. Sequencing was done on a sample of PBMCs. The receptor set was obtained from a human donor in good health (CMV status not recorded). Some clones in this sample may be carry-over from other donors' samples.

The chain is built from TRBV29-1 and TRBJ2-5, with unresolved D. Germline lookup yields CDR1 SQVTM and CDR2 ANQGSEA. The CDR3 totals 12 residues. Trimming shortened V by 1 base and J by 5 bases, and 8 bases separated the two germline ends. CDR3 DNA sequence: TGCAGCGTTGAAGGCCATCGGGAGACCCAGTACTTC. This sequence encodes CSVEGHRETQYF.

This clonotype was counted between two and nine times. The chain has TRBV19 and TRBJ1-6, with no clear D. V lost 3 bases and J lost 5, with 11 bases in between. The CDR3 has 15 residues. Germline CDR1 LNHDA, CDR2 SQIVND (reference sequence). CDR3 nucleotide sequence: TGTGCCAGTAGTATTTCTGGCCGAGATAATTCACCCCTCCACTTT. Translating gives CASSISGRDNSPLHF.

J is TRBJ1-3 and V is TRBV4-1; D remains ambiguous. The V gene's germline CDR1 is MGHRA and CDR2 YSYEKL. V dropped 1 base and J dropped 3 bases, with 1 base sitting between them. This CDR3 region has 12 residues. The CDR3 spells CASSQVGNTIYF. In DNA, the CDR3 is TGCGCCAGCAGCCAAGTTGGAAACACCATATATTTT.

The chain combines TRBV7-8 with TRBJ1-6; D possibly corresponds to TRBD1 (5 bases). The CDR3 is made up of 15 amino acids. V gave up 1 base and J gave up 10 bases, with 14 bases separating them. Germline lookup yields CDR1 SGHVS and CDR2 FQNEAQ. The CDR3, as DNA: TGTGCCAGCAGCTTAGGGGTAGGGGTGGGATCACCCCTCCACTTT. Translation gives CASSLGVGVGSPLHF.

This clonotype has a handful of counts. V usage is TRBV12-3 or TRBV12-4 and J usage is TRBJ2-4; D might be TRBD1 (5 bases). This CDR3 is 15 amino acids long. Deletions cut 6 bases from V and 0 bases from J, with 12 bases between. The CDR3 sequence is CASSADRLAKNIQYF. The CDR3 region has the DNA TGTGCCAGCAGCGCCGACAGACTAGCCAAAAACATTCAGTACTTC.

The rearrangement uses TRBV27 and TRBJ2-3; D may be TRBD1 or TRBD2 (6 bases each). The CDR3 runs to 15 residues. V lost 5 bases to trimming and J lost 1 base, with 13 bases between them. CDR1 MNHEY and CDR2 SMNVEV come from the germline V gene (reference sequence). The CDR3 region is CASSNRGPRTDTQYF. The CDR3 DNA is TGTGCCAGCAGTAATCGGGGGCCGCGCACAGATACGCAGTATTTT.

This chain links TRBV6-2 or TRBV6-3 with TRBJ1-5; TRBD1 matches at 8 bases. Germline trimming cut 6 bases from V and 11 bases from J; bases unmatched to any gene: 12. Germline CDR1 reads MNHEY; CDR2 reads SVGEGT. The CDR3 has 14 residues. The CDR3 DNA reads TGTGCCAGCAGGTTGACAGGGGCCAGGGCGGCCCAGCATTTT. As protein: CASRLTGARAAQHF.

This clonotype showed up just a few times. The J gene is TRBJ1-4, the V gene TRBV2; D is unclear. V lost 2 bases and J 3 bases, leaving 10 bases between the germline ends. Germline CDR1 reads SNHLY; CDR2 reads FYNNEI. The CDR3 totals 15 residues. DNA of the CDR3: TGTGCCAGCAGTGAACGGGCAGCCTCTAATGAAAAACTGTTTTTT. Translating gives CASSERAASNEKLFF.

This clonotype came up many times. V and J are TRBV7-9 and TRBJ2-3, with 7 bases fitting TRBD1. CDR1 and CDR2 from the germline V gene are SEHNR and FQNEAQ (reference sequence). The CDR3 contains 13 residues. Unmatched junction bases numbered 4, after V lost 4 bases and J lost 6 bases. The CDR3 protein is CASSSTGPDTQYF. The CDR3, as DNA: TGTGCCAGCAGCTCGACAGGGCCCGATACGCAGTATTTT.

The rearrangement uses TRBV2 and TRBJ2-3; 8 bases fit TRBD2. The V gene's germline CDR1 is SNHLY and CDR2 FYNNEI. This CDR3 contains 15 residues. Losses at the gene ends were 3 bases for V and 6 bases for J; bases not matched to a gene: 8. DNA for the CDR3: TGTGCCAGCAGTGAGGGACGGGGGGGCCACGATACGCAGTATTTT. Amino acid sequence: CASSEGRGGHDTQYF.

The chain combines TRBV19 with TRBJ1-5; 7 nucleotides align to TRBD1. CDR1 and CDR2 (germline): LNHDA, SQIVND (reference sequence). The CDR3 has 14 amino acids. CDR3 coding DNA: TGTGCGAGTGGGGAGAGGGGGCCTAATCAGCCCCAGCATTTT. Amino acids: CASGERGPNQPQHF.

This chain joins TRBV6-6 and TRBJ2-1; 10 bases line up with TRBD2. This CDR3 comprises 22 residues. In germline, CDR1 is MNHNY, CDR2 SVGAGI (reference sequence). The V segment lost 5 bases and the J segment 0 bases; nucleotides outside the gene matches: 22. The CDR3 here is CASSPSRGTVIAGGSSYNEQFF. The CDR3 region has the DNA TGTGCCAGCAGTCCCTCACGGGGGACGGTGATAGCGGGGGGTAGCTCCTACAATGAGCAGTTCTTC.

This chain links TRBV2 with TRBJ1-5; no clear D gene. Trimming took off 6 bases at V and 2 bases at J, with 14 bases between the two ends. The CDR3 contains 15 residues. Looked up from germline, CDR1 is SNHLY and CDR2 is FYNNEI. This chain's CDR3 is CASSEWVLGNQPQHF. The CDR3 DNA sequence: TGTGCCAGCAGCGAATGGGTTCTTGGCAATCAGCCCCAGCATTTT.

The V call is TRBV9, the J call TRBJ1-4; maybe TRBD1 (5 bases). CDR3 length: 16 amino acids. CDR1 and CDR2 (germline): SGDLS, YYNGEE. Between the trimmed V and J ends, which lost 0 bases and 0 bases, there was a span of 9 bases. CDR3 region: CASSVASTATNEKLFF. The CDR3 coding sequence is TGTGCCAGCAGCGTAGCCTCGACAGCAACTAATGAAAAACTGTTTTTT.

The chain links TRBV6-8 to TRBJ2-6, with D unclear. The germline V and J ends were trimmed by 6 bases and 0 bases, with 9 bases remaining between them. From germline, CDR1 is MNHGY and CDR2 SAAAGT. The CDR3 totals 15 residues. CDR3 bases: TGTGCCAGCAGACTCACAGCCTCTGGGGCCAACGTCCTGACTTTC. Translation gives CASRLTASGANVLTF.

The genes are TRBV7-6 and TRBJ1-5; unclear D gene. This CDR3 has 13 residues. CDR1 is SGHVS and CDR2 is FNYEAQ in the germline V gene. Trimming stripped 4 bases from V and 6 bases from J, with 10 bases between. The CDR3, as DNA: TGTGCCAGCAGCTCCCGTTGGTCTCAGCCCCAGCATTTT. Protein product: CASSSRWSQPQHF. Looking up the rest from reference TRBV7-6 and TRBJ1-5 gives the full variable domain: GAGVSQSPRYKVTKRGQDVALRCDPISGHVSLYWYRQALGQGPEFLTYFNYEAQQDKSGLPNDRFSAERPEGSISTLTIQRTEQRDSAMYRCASSSRWSQPQHFGDGTRLSIL.

This clonotype was found a few times. The chain combines TRBV4-1 with TRBJ1-2; no clear D gene. The CDR3 runs to 15 residues. V was cut by 5 bases and J by 4 bases, with 17 bases left in between. From germline, CDR1 is MGHRA and CDR2 YSYEKL. CDR3 amino acids: CASSSSGRAGYGYTF. The CDR3 DNA is TGCGCCAGCAGCTCATCCGGTAGGGCGGGCTATGGCTACACCTTC.

Points on this clonotype: This could be a read error, since a much larger clone is one nucleotide away. The chain joins TRBV7-6 to TRBJ2-2; D not certain. The germline CDR1 and CDR2 sequences are SGHVS and FNYEAQ. V was cut by 2 bases and J by 3 bases, with 16 bases left in between. The length of the CDR3 is 17 residues. The CDR3 here is CASSLWSGGGYTGELFF. The CDR3 DNA is TGTGCCAGCAGCTTATGGTCGGGTGGTGGGTACACCGGGGAGCTGTTTTTT. The full variable domain, its missing parts supplied by reference TRBV7-6 and TRBJ2-2, is GAGVSQSPRYKVTKRGQDVALRCDPISGHVSLYWYRQALGQGPEFLTYFNYEAQQDKSGLPNDRFSAERPEGSISTLTIQRTEQRDSAMYRCASSLWSGGGYTGELFFGEGSRLTVL.

This clonotype appeared many times. V and J are TRBV5-1 and TRBJ2-1; 11 nucleotides match TRBD2. Looked up from germline, CDR1 is SGHRS and CDR2 is YFSETQ. With V trimmed by 1 base and J by 8 bases, 5 bases remained unmatched. The CDR3 extends over 15 amino acids. The CDR3, as DNA: TGCGCCAGCAGCTTGATTACTAGCGGGGGATATGAGCAGTTCTTC. Protein sequence: CASSLITSGGYEQFF. The full variable domain, in which reference TRBV5-1 and TRBJ2-1 provide the parts outside the CDR3, is KAGVTQTPRYLIKTRGQQVTLSCSPISGHRSVSWYQQTPGQGLQFLFEYFSETQRNKGNFPGRFSGRQFSNSRSEMNVSTLELGDSALYLCASSLITSGGYEQFFGPGTRLTVL.

The chain carries TRBV6-6 and TRBJ2-7; D remains unclear. This CDR3 contains 11 residues. V lost 2 bases to trimming and J lost 3 bases, with 2 bases between them. Germline V CDR1 and CDR2: MNHNY, SVGAGI (reference sequence). CDR3 DNA sequence: TGTGCCAGCAGTTACATCTACGAGCAGTACTTC. As protein: CASSYIYEQYF.

Remarks on this clonotype: One end of the junction does not line up with germline, which may come from a read error. The V call is TRBV6-6, the J call TRBJ2-5; perhaps D is TRBD1 or TRBD2 (7 bases each). This CDR3 comprises 14 residues. Germline assignment: CDR1 MNHNY and CDR2 SVGAGI (reference sequence). The CDR3 region has the DNA TGTGCCAGCGGGCAGGGGGGGCTCCAAGAGACCCAGAACTTC. It translates to CASGQGGLQETQNF.

This clonotype was seen ten or more times. The V call is TRBV7-2, the J call TRBJ1-5; D perhaps matches TRBD1 (6 bases). The CDR3 is 15 residues long. V was clipped by 5 bases and J by 5 bases, with 16 bases between them. The germline CDR1 and CDR2 sequences are SGHTA and FQGNSA. The CDR3 region has the DNA TGTGCCAGCAGCCCAAAAGCAGGGGAGCATCAGCCCCAGCATTTT. It is translated as CASSPKAGEHQPQHF.

CDR3 protein: CASSLQPRTGGETQYF. The CDR3 nucleotides are TGTGCCAGCAGCTTGCAACCGAGGACAGGGGGAGAGACCCAGTACTTC. The chain uses TRBV7-2 and TRBJ2-5; 10 bases map to TRBD1. Trimming removed 3 bases from V and 4 bases from J; junction bases left unmatched: 8. This CDR3 is 16 amino acids long. From germline, CDR1 is SGHTA and CDR2 FQGNSA.

This clonotype was detected a few times. V usage is TRBV6-2 or TRBV6-3 and J usage is TRBJ2-5; possible D gene TRBD2, 6 bases. The V and J ends lost 6 bases and 5 bases respectively, with 16 bases between them. The CDR3 has 14 amino acids. Germline V gene lookup returns CDR1 MNHEY and CDR2 SVGEGT. CDR3 DNA: TGTGCCAGCAGCAAAGGAGGGTCCCGGGAGACCCAGTACTTC. Residues: CASSKGGSRETQYF.

This clonotype was detected only a few times. The J gene is TRBJ2-7, the V gene TRBV7-9; tentatively, D is TRBD1 (5 bases). Germline loops: CDR1 SEHNR, CDR2 FQNEAQ (reference sequence). Trimming removed 5 bases at V and 2 bases at J, with 13 bases between. CDR3 length: 14 residues. The CDR3 DNA sequence: TGTGCCAGCAGCCCGGGCAGGGCGGCCTACGAGCAGTACTTC. Protein product: CASSPGRAAYEQYF.

The rearrangement joins TRBV25-1 to TRBJ1-1, with D maybe TRBD1 (5 bases). The CDR3 contains 14 residues. Trimming cost V 6 bases and J 6 bases, with 17 bases left between them. Germline CDR1 MGHDK, CDR2 SYGVNS. The CDR3 region has the DNA TGTGCCAGCAGGGGTCGCGGGACGGGGGCTGAAGCTTTCTTT. It specifies CASRGRGTGAEAFF.

This clonotype turned up a few times. Its ends do not fully match the called genes, so a read error is possible. V usage is TRBV7-2 and J usage is TRBJ2-1; TRBD2 matches at 14 bases. Looked up from germline, CDR1 is SGHTA and CDR2 is FQGNSA. This CDR3 spans 21 amino acids. CDR3 bases: TGTGCCAGCAGCCCTGCAACCGGGACTAGCGGGGGCCCCATCCTCTACAATGATCAGTTCTTC. This encodes CASSPATGTSGGPILYNDQFF.

The chain links TRBV7-2 to TRBJ1-2; no definite D call. Germline CDR1 is SGHTA and CDR2 is FQGNSA. The CDR3 is 15 residues long. V was trimmed by 5 bases and J by 6 bases, leaving 19 bases between them. Here the CDR3 reads CASSPVLSGSNGYTF. The CDR3 DNA follows: TGTGCCAGCAGCCCCGTCCTCTCTGGGAGTAATGGCTACACCTTC.

This chain uses TRBV19 with TRBJ1-2; no firm D call. Looked up from germline, CDR1 is LNHDA and CDR2 is SQIVND (reference sequence). V was clipped by 4 bases and J by 5 bases, with 8 bases between them. This CDR3 has 12 residues. The CDR3 protein is CASSKDLYGYTF. CDR3 sequence (DNA): TGTGCCAGTAGTAAGGACCTATATGGCTACACCTTC.

This clonotype was seen many times. The J gene is TRBJ1-1, the V gene TRBV7-9; TRBD1 might be the D (5 bases). Trimming removed 4 bases from V and 0 bases from J, with 9 bases in between. This CDR3 spans 14 amino acids. Germline CDR1 is SEHNR and CDR2 is FQNEAQ (reference sequence). The CDR3 sequence: CASSSGPLNTEAFF. The CDR3 DNA sequence: TGTGCCAGCAGCTCGGGGCCTCTGAACACTGAAGCTTTCTTT.

This clonotype came up many times. Here the CDR3 DNA reads TGTGCCAGCAGCTCGACAGTACTGAACACTGAAGCTTTCTTT. This translates into CASSSTVLNTEAFF. This chain uses TRBV11-2 with TRBJ1-1, with D possibly TRBD1 on 5 matching bases. Between the trimmed V and J ends, which lost 4 bases and 0 bases, there was a span of 9 bases. In germline, CDR1 is SGHAT, CDR2 FQNNGV. The length of the CDR3 is 14 residues.

This chain connects TRBV5-5 to TRBJ2-4; 7 bases are shared with TRBD2. The CDR3 has 16 amino acids. Looked up from germline, CDR1 is SGHKS and CDR2 is YYEKEE (reference sequence). Trimming took 0 bases from V and 0 from J; bases not matched to a gene: 3. The CDR3 sequence: CASSLGGGVAKNIQYF. The CDR3 DNA reads as TGTGCCAGCAGCTTGGGTGGGGGGGTAGCCAAAAACATTCAGTACTTC.